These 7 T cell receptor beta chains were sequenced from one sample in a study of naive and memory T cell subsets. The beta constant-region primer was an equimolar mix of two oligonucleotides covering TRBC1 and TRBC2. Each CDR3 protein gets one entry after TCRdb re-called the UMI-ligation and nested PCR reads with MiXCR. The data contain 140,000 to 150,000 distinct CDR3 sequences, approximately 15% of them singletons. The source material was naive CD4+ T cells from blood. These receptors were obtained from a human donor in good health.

For the CDR3, the DNA is TGCGCCAGCAGCTTGCGTGGTAGCGGGAGTCAAGAGACCCAGTACTTC. It is translated as CASSLRGSGSQETQYF. The chain combines TRBV5-1 with TRBJ2-5, with TRBD2 identical over 9 bases. The CDR3 covers 16 residues. Trimming took 1 base from V and 2 from J; bases not matched to a gene: 6. Germline CDR1 SGHRS, CDR2 YFSETQ.

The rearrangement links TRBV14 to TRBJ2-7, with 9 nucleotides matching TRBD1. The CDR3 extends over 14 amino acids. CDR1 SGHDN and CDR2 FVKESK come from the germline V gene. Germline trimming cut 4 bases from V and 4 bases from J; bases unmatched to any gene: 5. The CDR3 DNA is TGTGCCAGCAGCCTTGGGACAGGGCCTTACGAGCAGTACTTC. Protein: CASSLGTGPYEQYF.

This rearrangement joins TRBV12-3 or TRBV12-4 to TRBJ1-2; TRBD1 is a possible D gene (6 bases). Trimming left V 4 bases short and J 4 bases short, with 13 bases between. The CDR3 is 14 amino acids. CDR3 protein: CASSYRGGGYGYTF. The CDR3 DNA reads TGTGCCAGCAGTTATAGGGGGGGCGGCTATGGCTACACCTTC.

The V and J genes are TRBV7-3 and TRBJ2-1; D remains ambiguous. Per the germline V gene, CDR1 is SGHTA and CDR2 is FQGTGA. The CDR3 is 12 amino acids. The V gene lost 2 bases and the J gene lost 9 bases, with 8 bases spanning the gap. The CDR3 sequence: CASSLLPGEQFF. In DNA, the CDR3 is TGTGCCAGCAGCTTATTGCCGGGTGAGCAGTTCTTC.

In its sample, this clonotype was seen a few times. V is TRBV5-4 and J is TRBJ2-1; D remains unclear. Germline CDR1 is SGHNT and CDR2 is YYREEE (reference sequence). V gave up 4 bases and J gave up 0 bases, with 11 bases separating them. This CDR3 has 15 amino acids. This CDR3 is CASSLDYPSYNEQFF. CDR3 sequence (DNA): TGTGCCAGCAGCCTTGATTACCCCTCCTACAATGAGCAGTTCTTC.

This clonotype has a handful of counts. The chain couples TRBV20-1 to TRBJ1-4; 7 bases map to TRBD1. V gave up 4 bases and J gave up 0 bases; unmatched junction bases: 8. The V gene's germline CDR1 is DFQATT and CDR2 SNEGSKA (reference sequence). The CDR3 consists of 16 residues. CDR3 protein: CSATPGGIATNEKLFF. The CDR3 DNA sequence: TGCAGTGCTACCCCAGGGGGGATTGCAACTAATGAAAAACTGTTTTTT.

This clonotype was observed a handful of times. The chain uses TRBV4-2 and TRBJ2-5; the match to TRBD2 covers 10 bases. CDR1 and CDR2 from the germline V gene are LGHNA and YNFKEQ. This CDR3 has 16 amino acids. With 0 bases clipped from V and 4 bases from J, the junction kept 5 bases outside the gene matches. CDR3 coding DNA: TGTGCCAGCAGCCAAGATGGGAGGACTAGCGGAGAGACCCAGTACTTC. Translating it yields CASSQDGRTSGETQYF.